This T cell receptor (beta chain) was documented in a study of T cells in women clearing cervical HPV infection. Turning to the study itself: Cases' blood sampling followed lesion detection by median about 21 weeks (90 to 200). General observations from the study: CIN3+ cases had significantly higher TCR repertoire richness than controls, but evenness did not differ. Richness plus V gene abundances separated cases from controls with AUC about 0.8.

Generated by immunoSEQ multiplex PCR, the TCRdb table keeps only in-frame clones and is missing some. Its clone listing holds tens of thousands of clones. Trimming cost V 5 bases and J 4 bases; bases outside gene matches: 4. Germline CDR1 reads SGHTA; CDR2 reads FQGNSA. This CDR3 has 14 amino acids. As regards this clone: As yet, its antigen is unknown. Sequencing ends 3 residues short of the CDR3 end; the germline J gene provides the rest.

This TCR came from a woman between 18 and 70 years old with a cervical HPV16 infection that either progressed to CIN3+ or cleared (not recorded which). Sequenced sample: blood buffy coat. This sequence joins TRBV7-2 and TRBJ2-7, with 11 bases aligning to TRBD1. The DNA read from the CDR3 is TGTGCCAGCAGCCTAGGACAGGGGGCATACGAG. Translating gives CASSLGQGAYE. The entire CDR3 protein is CASSLGQGAYEQYF.